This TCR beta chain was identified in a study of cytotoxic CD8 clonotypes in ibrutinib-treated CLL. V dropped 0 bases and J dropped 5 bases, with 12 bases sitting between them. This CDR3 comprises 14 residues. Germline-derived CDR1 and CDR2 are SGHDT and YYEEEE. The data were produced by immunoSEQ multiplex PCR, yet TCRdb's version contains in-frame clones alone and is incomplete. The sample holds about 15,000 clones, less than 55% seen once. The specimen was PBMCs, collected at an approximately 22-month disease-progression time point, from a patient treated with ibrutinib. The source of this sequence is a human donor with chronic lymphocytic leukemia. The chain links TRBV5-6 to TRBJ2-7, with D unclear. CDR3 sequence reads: CASSLVGPSNEQYF. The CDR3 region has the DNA TGTGCCAGCAGCTTGGTGGGCCCATCCAACGAGCAGTACTTC.